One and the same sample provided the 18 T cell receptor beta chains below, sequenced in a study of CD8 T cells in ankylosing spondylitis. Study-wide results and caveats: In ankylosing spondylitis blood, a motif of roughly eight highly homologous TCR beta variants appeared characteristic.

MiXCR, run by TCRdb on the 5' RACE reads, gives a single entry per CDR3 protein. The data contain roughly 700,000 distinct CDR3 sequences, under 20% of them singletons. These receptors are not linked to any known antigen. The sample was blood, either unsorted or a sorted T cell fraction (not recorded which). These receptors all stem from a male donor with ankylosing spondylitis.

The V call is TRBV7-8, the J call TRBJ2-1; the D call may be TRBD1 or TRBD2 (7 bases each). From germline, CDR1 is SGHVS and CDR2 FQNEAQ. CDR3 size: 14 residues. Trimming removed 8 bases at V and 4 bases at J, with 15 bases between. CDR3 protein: CASGDREGYNEQFF. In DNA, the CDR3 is TGTGCCAGCGGAGACAGGGAGGGATACAATGAGCAGTTCTTC.

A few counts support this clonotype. The CDR3 loop reads CASSFSQSGRAKETQYF. The CDR3 DNA sequence: TGTGCCAGCAGCTTCAGTCAGTCCGGGAGGGCTAAAGAGACCCAGTACTTC. This chain links TRBV7-9 with TRBJ2-5; 8 positions match TRBD2. After removal of 3 bases from V and 3 bases from J, the junction contained 12 bases not matched to a gene. Germline CDR1 SEHNR, CDR2 FQNEAQ (reference sequence). CDR3 length: 17 residues.

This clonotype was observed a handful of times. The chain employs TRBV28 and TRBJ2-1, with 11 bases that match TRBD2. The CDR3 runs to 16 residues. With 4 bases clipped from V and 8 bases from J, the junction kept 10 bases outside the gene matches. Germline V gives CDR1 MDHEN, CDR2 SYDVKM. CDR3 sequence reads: CASSSPQTSGTHEQFF. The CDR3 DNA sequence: TGTGCCAGCAGTTCACCCCAGACTAGCGGGACTCATGAGCAGTTCTTC.

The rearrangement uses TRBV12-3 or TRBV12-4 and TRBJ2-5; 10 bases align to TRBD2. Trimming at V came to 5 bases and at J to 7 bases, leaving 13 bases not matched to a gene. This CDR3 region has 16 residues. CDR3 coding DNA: TGTGCCAGCAGTCAACCGGAAGCGGGGGGGCATGGGACCCAGTACTTC. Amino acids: CASSQPEAGGHGTQYF.

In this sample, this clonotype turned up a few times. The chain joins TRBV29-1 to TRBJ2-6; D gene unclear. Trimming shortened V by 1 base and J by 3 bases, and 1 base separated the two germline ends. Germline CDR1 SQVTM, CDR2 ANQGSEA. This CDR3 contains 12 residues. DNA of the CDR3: TGCAGCGTTGAAGGTGGGGCCAACGTCCTGACTTTC. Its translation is CSVEGGANVLTF.

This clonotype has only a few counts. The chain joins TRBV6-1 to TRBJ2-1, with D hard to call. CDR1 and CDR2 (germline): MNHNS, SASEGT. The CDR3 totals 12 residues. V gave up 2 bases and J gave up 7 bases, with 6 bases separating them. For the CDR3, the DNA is TGTGCCAGCAGTGAACGGGCTAATGAGCAGTTCTTC. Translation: CASSERANEQFF.

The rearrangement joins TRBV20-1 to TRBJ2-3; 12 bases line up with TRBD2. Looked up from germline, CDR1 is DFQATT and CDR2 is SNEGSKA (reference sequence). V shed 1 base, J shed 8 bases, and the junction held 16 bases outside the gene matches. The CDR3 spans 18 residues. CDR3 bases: TGCAGTGCTAGAGTGAGGGGCGGACTAGCGGGGAAGTGGCCTACGCAGTATTTT. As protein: CSARVRGGLAGKWPTQYF.

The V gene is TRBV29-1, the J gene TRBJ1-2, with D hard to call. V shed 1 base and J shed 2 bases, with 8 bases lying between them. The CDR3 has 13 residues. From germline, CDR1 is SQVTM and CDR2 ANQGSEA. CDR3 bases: TGCAGCGTTGAAGGTGGGGAGAACTATGGCTACACCTTC. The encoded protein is CSVEGGENYGYTF.

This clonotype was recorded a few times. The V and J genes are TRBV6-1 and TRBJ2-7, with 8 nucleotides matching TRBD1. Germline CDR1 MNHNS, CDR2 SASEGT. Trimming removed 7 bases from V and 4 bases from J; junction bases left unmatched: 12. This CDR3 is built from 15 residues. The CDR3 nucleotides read TGTGCCAGCACCTCCTCGGCCAGGGGGCTTTACGAGCAGTACTTC. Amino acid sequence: CASTSSARGLYEQYF.

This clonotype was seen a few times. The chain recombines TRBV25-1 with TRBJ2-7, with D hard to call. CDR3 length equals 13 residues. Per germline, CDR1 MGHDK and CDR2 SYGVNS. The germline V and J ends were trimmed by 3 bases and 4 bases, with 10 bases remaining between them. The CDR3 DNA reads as TGTGCCAGCAGTGACCCCCACAGATACGAGCAGTACTTC. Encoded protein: CASSDPHRYEQYF.

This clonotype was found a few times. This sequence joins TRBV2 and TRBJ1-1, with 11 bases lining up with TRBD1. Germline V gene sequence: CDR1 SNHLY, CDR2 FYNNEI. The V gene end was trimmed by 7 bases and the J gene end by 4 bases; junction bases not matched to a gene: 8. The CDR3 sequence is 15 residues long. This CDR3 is CASNGDRGTRTEAFF. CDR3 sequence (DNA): TGTGCCAGCAATGGGGACAGGGGGACCCGCACTGAAGCTTTCTTT.

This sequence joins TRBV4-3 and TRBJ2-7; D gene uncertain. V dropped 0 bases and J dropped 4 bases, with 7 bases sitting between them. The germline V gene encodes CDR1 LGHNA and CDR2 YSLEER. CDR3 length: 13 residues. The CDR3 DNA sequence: TGCGCCAGCAGCCAAGATGGGATGTACGAGCAGTACTTC. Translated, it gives CASSQDGMYEQYF.

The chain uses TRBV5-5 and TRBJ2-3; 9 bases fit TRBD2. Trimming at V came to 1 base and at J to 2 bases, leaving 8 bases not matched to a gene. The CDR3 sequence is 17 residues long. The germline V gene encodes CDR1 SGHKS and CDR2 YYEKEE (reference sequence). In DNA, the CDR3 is TGTGCCAGCAGCTTGAATTCGGCTAGCGGGATCACAGATACGCAGTATTTT. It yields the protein CASSLNSASGITDTQYF.

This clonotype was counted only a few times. The CDR3 sequence: CSVRTGTETQYF. In nucleotides, the CDR3 is TGCAGCGTTAGAACAGGGACGGAGACCCAGTACTTC. The genes are TRBV29-1 and TRBJ2-5; maybe TRBD1 (6 bases). Germline loops: CDR1 SQVTM, CDR2 ANQGSEA. V was shortened by 5 bases and J by 5 bases, with 12 bases between the two germline ends. The CDR3 is 12 residues long. Using reference TRBV29-1 and TRBJ2-5 for the parts outside the CDR3, the full variable domain is SAVISQKPSRDICQRGTSLTIQCQVDSQVTMMFWYRQQPGQSLTLIATANQGSEATYESGFVIDKFPISRPNLTFSTLTVSNMSPEDSSIYLCSVRTGTETQYFGPGTRLLVL.

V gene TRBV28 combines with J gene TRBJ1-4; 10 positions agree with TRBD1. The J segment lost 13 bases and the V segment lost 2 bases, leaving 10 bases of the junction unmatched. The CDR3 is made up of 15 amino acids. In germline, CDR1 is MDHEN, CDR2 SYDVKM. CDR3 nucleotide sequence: TGTGCCAGCAGTTTACCGGACAGGGGGGCTTTGGGACTGTTTTTT. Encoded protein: CASSLPDRGALGLFF.

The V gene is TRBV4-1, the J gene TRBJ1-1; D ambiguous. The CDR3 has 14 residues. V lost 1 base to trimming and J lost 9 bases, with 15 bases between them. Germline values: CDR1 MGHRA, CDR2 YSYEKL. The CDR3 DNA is TGCGCCAGCAGCCAAGGAGACGTATCCCGGCAAGCTTTCTTT. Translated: CASSQGDVSRQAFF.

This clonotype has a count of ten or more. CDR3 region: CASKTGTSVVDTQYF. CDR3 in DNA: TGTGCCAGCAAGACCGGGACTAGCGTTGTAGATACGCAGTATTTT. The chain links TRBV12-3 or TRBV12-4 to TRBJ2-3; 10 bases fit TRBD2. The ends lost 7 bases at V and 5 bases at J; junction bases unmatched: 9. The CDR3 has 15 amino acids.

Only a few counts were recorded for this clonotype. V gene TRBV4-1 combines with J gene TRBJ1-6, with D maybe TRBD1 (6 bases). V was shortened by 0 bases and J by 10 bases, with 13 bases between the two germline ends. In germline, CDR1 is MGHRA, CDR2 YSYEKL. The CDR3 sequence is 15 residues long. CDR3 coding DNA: TGCGCCAGCAGCCAAGATTCAGGGGCTAGGTCACCCCTCCACTTT. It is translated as CASSQDSGARSPLHF.